The subject of this entry is one T cell receptor beta chain. Its specificity is unknown. The PCR made use of 60 Vbeta and 13 Jbeta primers. Generated by immunoSEQ multiplex PCR, the TCRdb table keeps only in-frame clones and is missing some. This table has approximately 100,000 clones, about two thirds appearing once. In germline, CDR1 is GTSNPN, CDR2 SVGIG (reference sequence). Trimming cost V 2 bases and J 7 bases, with 12 bases left between them. This CDR3 comprises 12 residues. The source of the sample is a study of cytomegalovirus exposure and HLA in healthy donors. Whole-study findings and limits: In the analysis, some V segments, TRBV6-2 and TRBV6-3 included, were excluded as indistinguishable. Many donors shared some public TCRs, even though most TCR sequences were rare. Analyses of presence and absence presupposed an approximately uniform sequencing depth across donors.

The chain carries TRBV30 and TRBJ2-7, with D perhaps TRBD2 (6 bases). The source of this sequence is a boy between 10 and 17 years old in good health and CMV-seronegative. The sample comprised PBMCs. The CDR3 here is CAWSKEGWEQYF. The CDR3 DNA reads TGTGCCTGGAGTAAGGAGGGTTGGGAGCAGTACTTC.